This T cell receptor beta chain originates from a study of CD8+CD57+ T cells in acquired aplastic anemia. Study information: Recorded DNA amounts for sorted CD4+ and CD8+ cells had an average of approximately 3 ug.

This clonotype was seen repeatedly, ten times or more. Profiling of TCR beta VDJ combinations and CDR3 sequences used genomic DNA as template. TCRdb ran MiXCR on the reads and lists one entry per CDR3 protein. This table has about 270,000 distinct CDR3 sequences, roughly three fifths appearing once. Germline assignment: CDR1 SGHRS and CDR2 YFSETQ. This CDR3 comprises 18 residues. The junction had 12 bases not matched to a gene; V was cut back by 3 bases and J by 2 bases. The chain uses TRBV5-1 and TRBJ2-3, with 10 positions matching TRBD2. The sequenced material came from sorted CD4+, CD8+, or CD8+CD57+ T cells (not recorded which) from PBMCs. This TCR was recovered from a human donor with severe aplastic anemia or a healthy control (not recorded which). The CDR3 loop reads CASSSNGAGGRITDTQYF. The CDR3 coding sequence is TGCGCCAGCAGCTCGAATGGAGCGGGGGGGCGTATCACAGATACGCAGTATTTT.